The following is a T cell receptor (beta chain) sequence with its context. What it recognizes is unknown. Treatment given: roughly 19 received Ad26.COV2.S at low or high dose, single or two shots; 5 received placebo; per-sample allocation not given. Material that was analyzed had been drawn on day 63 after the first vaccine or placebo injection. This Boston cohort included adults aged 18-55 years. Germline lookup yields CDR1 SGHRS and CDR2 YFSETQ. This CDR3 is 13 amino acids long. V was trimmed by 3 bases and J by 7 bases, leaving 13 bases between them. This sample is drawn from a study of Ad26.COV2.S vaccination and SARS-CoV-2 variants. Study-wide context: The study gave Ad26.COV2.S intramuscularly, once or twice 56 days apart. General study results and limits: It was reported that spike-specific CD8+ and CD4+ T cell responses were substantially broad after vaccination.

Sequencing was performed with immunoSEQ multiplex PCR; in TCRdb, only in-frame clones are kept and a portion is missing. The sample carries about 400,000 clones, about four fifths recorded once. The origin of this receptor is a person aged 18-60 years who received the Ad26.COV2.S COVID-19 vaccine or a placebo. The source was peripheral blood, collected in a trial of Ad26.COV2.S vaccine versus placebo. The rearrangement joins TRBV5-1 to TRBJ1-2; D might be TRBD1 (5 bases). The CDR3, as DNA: TGCGCCAGCAGCTCGACCCAGGGTTCTGGCTACACCTTC. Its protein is CASSSTQGSGYTF. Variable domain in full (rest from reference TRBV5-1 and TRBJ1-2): KAGVTQTPRYLIKTRGQQVTLSCSPISGHRSVSWYQQTPGQGLQFLFEYFSETQRNKGNFPGRFSGRQFSNSRSEMNVSTLELGDSALYLCASSSTQGSGYTFGSGTRLTVV.